Each of the 32 T cell receptor beta chains below was sequenced from the same sample in a study of T cells in Graves' hyperthyroidism and ophthalmopathy. From RNA transcripts, TCR beta CDR3 regions were amplified. First-round RT-PCR targeting the TCR CDR3 was performed with the HTBI primer set. TCRdb called the multiplex PCR reads again in MiXCR, with one record for every CDR3 protein. In the table there are over 450,000 distinct CDR3 sequences, under 20% of which are singletons. The sequenced sample consisted of blood. The origin of the receptors is a woman aged 18-29 years with Graves' ophthalmopathy.

V is TRBV27 and J is TRBJ1-4; 7 bases match TRBD1. This CDR3 contains 19 residues. J lost 3 bases, V lost 8 bases, and 21 bases had no gene match. CDR1 is MNHEY and CDR2 is SMNVEV in the germline V gene (reference sequence). CDR3 residues: CASLPDAPGQHRANEKLFF. CDR3 in DNA: TGTGCCAGCCTCCCGGATGCCCCGGGACAGCATCGGGCTAATGAAAAACTGTTTTTT.

This clonotype was observed many times. This chain joins TRBV7-6 and TRBJ2-7; 7 bases match TRBD1. The germline CDR1 and CDR2 sequences are SGHVS and FNYEAQ. The CDR3 length is 14 residues. The junction had 11 bases not matched to a gene; V was cut back by 5 bases and J by 7 bases. The CDR3: CASSKGQAGGEQYF. Written as DNA, the CDR3 is TGTGCCAGCAGCAAAGGACAGGCCGGCGGAGAGCAGTACTTC.

V is TRBV30 and J is TRBJ2-2; the match to TRBD1 covers 7 bases. V shed 4 bases, J shed 6 bases, and the junction held 2 bases outside the gene matches. Germline V lookup: CDR1 GTSNPN, CDR2 SVGIG (reference sequence). The CDR3 covers 12 residues. The CDR3 reads CAWNRGPGELFF. The DNA of the CDR3 is TGTGCCTGGAACAGGGGCCCCGGGGAGCTGTTTTTT.

The chain uses TRBV7-9 and TRBJ2-7; D is undetermined. This CDR3 spans 14 amino acids. Trimming removed 1 base from V and 5 bases from J, with 12 bases in between. Per germline, CDR1 SEHNR and CDR2 FQNEAQ (reference sequence). This CDR3 is CASSLGIGNNEQYF. The CDR3 DNA reads as TGTGCCAGCAGCTTAGGGATAGGTAACAACGAGCAGTACTTC. Supplemented by reference TRBV7-9 and TRBJ2-7, the full variable domain reads DTGVSQNPRHKITKRGQNVTFRCDPISEHNRLYWYRQTLGQGPEFLTYFQNEAQLEKSRLLSDRFSAERPKGSFSTLEIQRTEQGDSAMYLCASSLGIGNNEQYFGPGTRLTVT.

This clonotype was seen many times. The V and J genes are TRBV28 and TRBJ1-1; D is unclear. Germline CDR1 and CDR2: MDHEN and SYDVKM. The V end lost 7 bases, the J end lost 0 bases, and 9 bases lay between the germline ends. CDR3 length: 13 residues. CDR3 coding DNA: TGTGCCAGCACCTCTGGGTTGAACACTGAAGCTTTCTTT. It is translated as CASTSGLNTEAFF.

In its sample, this clonotype was seen many times. The V call is TRBV28, the J call TRBJ2-2; 7 bases line up with TRBD2. V lost 6 bases to trimming and J lost 8 bases; unmatched junction nucleotides: 12. CDR1 is MDHEN, CDR2 SYDVKM, per germline. The CDR3 length is 15 residues. This CDR3 is CASSPLRERAGELFF. CDR3 nucleotide sequence: TGTGCCAGCAGCCCCCTGCGGGAGAGGGCGGGGGAGCTGTTTTTT.

This clonotype was counted many times. J is TRBJ1-5 and V is TRBV12-3 or TRBV12-4; a weak D match, TRBD1 (5 bases). This CDR3 spans 13 amino acids. The V and J ends lost 7 bases and 7 bases respectively, with 14 bases between them. CDR3 DNA sequence: TGTGCCAGCACCCCAGGGTCACGGCAGCCCCAGCATTTT. Protein product: CASTPGSRQPQHF.

This clonotype was counted between two and nine times. The chain carries TRBV6-2 or TRBV6-3 and TRBJ1-1; D ambiguous. Trimming shortened V by 7 bases and J by 6 bases, and 12 bases separated the two germline ends. In germline, CDR1 is MNHEY, CDR2 SVGEGT. CDR3 size: 12 residues. DNA for the CDR3: TGTGCCAGCACCTCCGCTAACGCTGAAGCTTTCTTT. This codes for CASTSANAEAFF.

This clonotype was observed many times. The V call is TRBV24-1, the J call TRBJ2-5, with 8 nucleotides matching TRBD2. This CDR3 contains 15 residues. Unmatched junction bases numbered 13, after V lost 9 bases and J lost 5 bases. Germline V gene data show CDR1 as KGHDR and CDR2 as SFDVKD. CDR3 protein: CATAGAGGGQETQYF. CDR3 coding DNA: TGTGCCACCGCAGGGGCCGGCGGGGGGCAGGAGACCCAGTACTTC.

This clonotype occurred many times. The rearrangement joins TRBV28 to TRBJ1-6; D is undetermined. The CDR3 runs to 12 residues. Germline V gene sequence: CDR1 MDHEN, CDR2 SYDVKM. V lost 5 bases and J 9 bases, leaving 8 bases between the germline ends. The CDR3 DNA reads TGTGCCAGCAGTCGCCAGCCTTCACCCCTCCACTTT. Translating gives CASSRQPSPLHF.

This clonotype has just a few counts. The gene calls are TRBV7-2 and TRBJ1-2; TRBD1 agrees at 9 bases. This CDR3 has 15 residues. J gave up 0 bases and V 5 bases, and 4 bases lay outside the gene matches. Per the germline V gene, CDR1 is SGHTA and CDR2 is FQGNSA. CDR3 sequence (DNA): TGTGCCAGCAGCCGGACAGGGGACCCTAACTATGGCTACACCTTC. Translating gives CASSRTGDPNYGYTF.

The sample holds a few counts of this clonotype. The chain recombines TRBV7-9 with TRBJ2-1; the D gene is possibly TRBD2 (5 bases). The CDR3 runs to 15 residues. The germline V gene has CDR1 SEHNR and CDR2 FQNEAQ (reference sequence). V was pared by 3 bases and J by 3 bases, with 12 bases between. CDR3 sequence: CASSLLRTDYNEQFF. The DNA for the CDR3 is TGTGCCAGCAGCTTGCTTAGGACTGACTACAATGAGCAGTTCTTC.

This clonotype was recorded at least ten times. The chain couples TRBV28 to TRBJ2-3; D perhaps matches TRBD2 (6 bases). The CDR3 extends over 16 amino acids. V gave up 6 bases and J gave up 2 bases, with 18 bases separating them. Germline V gene data show CDR1 as MDHEN and CDR2 as SYDVKM. The CDR3 sequence: CASRPRAGFPTDTQYF. As DNA, the CDR3 is TGTGCCAGCAGACCACGGGCGGGGTTCCCCACAGATACGCAGTATTTT.

This clonotype was seen a few times. The chain carries TRBV20-1 and TRBJ2-1, with D possibly matching TRBD2 (6 bases). The germline CDR1 and CDR2 sequences are DFQATT and SNEGSKA (reference sequence). This CDR3 has 16 residues. V lost 3 bases to trimming and J lost 4 bases, with 19 bases between them. The DNA for the CDR3 is TGCAGTGCTAGCCATTGGGACTCCCTATTATACAATGAGCAGTTCTTC. Amino acids: CSASHWDSLLYNEQFF.

This clonotype was counted ten times or more. The chain recombines TRBV12-3 or TRBV12-4 with TRBJ1-1; tentative D call: TRBD1 (5 bases). The CDR3 is 14 residues long. Between the trimmed V and J ends, which lost 6 bases and 6 bases, there was a span of 17 bases. CDR3 in amino acids: CASSTTGTFAEAFF. The CDR3 coding sequence is TGTGCCAGCAGCACGACCGGGACTTTCGCTGAAGCTTTCTTT.

This clonotype was counted only a few times. The chain carries TRBV3-1 and TRBJ2-2, with TRBD1 as a possible D gene (5 bases). The CDR3 is made up of 16 amino acids. Germline CDR1 LGHDT, CDR2 YNNKEL (reference sequence). V gave up 0 bases and J gave up 6 bases, with 14 bases separating them. The CDR3 DNA sequence: TGTGCCAGCAGCCAAGAAGGCAGGGTGCTCCCCGGGGAGCTGTTTTTT. Translating gives CASSQEGRVLPGELFF.

This clonotype was seen repeatedly, ten times or more. The chain recombines TRBV12-3 or TRBV12-4 with TRBJ1-2, with D possibly matching TRBD1 (6 bases). Trimming took off 3 bases at V and 7 bases at J, with 12 bases between the two ends. The CDR3 contains 13 residues. The CDR3 DNA reads TGTGCCAGCAGTTTCCAGGGGCAATCTGGCTACACCTTC. It codes for CASSFQGQSGYTF.

This clonotype was counted a few times. This sequence joins TRBV27 and TRBJ2-7; D perhaps matches TRBD2 (5 bases). From germline, CDR1 is MNHEY and CDR2 SMNVEV (reference sequence). V was cut by 3 bases and J by 3 bases, with 12 bases left in between. The CDR3 length is 14 residues. In DNA form, the CDR3 reads TGTGCCAGCAGTTTGGTGGCGAGGGACTACGAGCAGTACTTC. Translation gives CASSLVARDYEQYF.

This chain joins TRBV9 and TRBJ2-7, with a possible D match to TRBD2 (6 bases). V was clipped by 0 bases and J by 4 bases, with 17 bases between them. The CDR3 is 16 amino acids. CDR1 is SGDLS, CDR2 YYNGEE, per germline. CDR3: CASSVEASGAVYEQYF. CDR3 coding DNA: TGTGCCAGCAGCGTAGAGGCGTCGGGAGCGGTTTACGAGCAGTACTTC.

At least ten counts were recorded for this clonotype. The J gene is TRBJ1-5, the V gene TRBV12-3 or TRBV12-4; possible D gene TRBD1, 5 bases. This CDR3 has 14 amino acids. Deletions cut 2 bases from V and 3 bases from J, with 8 bases between. CDR3 protein: CASSLQGPNQPQHF. As DNA, the CDR3 is TGTGCCAGCAGTTTACAGGGCCCCAATCAGCCCCAGCATTTT.

This clonotype has ten or more counts. This chain uses TRBV7-2 with TRBJ1-1; D ambiguous. Looked up from germline, CDR1 is SGHTA and CDR2 is FQGNSA. The CDR3 spans 14 residues. Between the trimmed V and J ends, which lost 1 base and 4 bases, there was a span of 10 bases. CDR3 bases: TGTGCCAGCAGCTTAGGATCGCGGATCACTGAAGCTTTCTTT. Residues: CASSLGSRITEAFF.

The table lists this clonotype with many counts. The chain carries TRBV6-2 or TRBV6-3 and TRBJ1-5; D may be TRBD1 (6 bases). The CDR3 is 14 amino acids. Per the germline V gene, CDR1 is MNHEY and CDR2 is SVGEGT. The ends were cut back, 7 bases at V and 7 bases at J, with 17 bases in the middle. CDR3 nucleotides: TGTGCCAGCAACCTAAACAGGGAAGGCCAGCCCCAGCATTTT. Protein sequence: CASNLNREGQPQHF.

This clonotype was counted between two and nine times. This chain connects TRBV28 to TRBJ1-5, with no clear D. The CDR3 has 13 amino acids. V was cut by 3 bases and J by 15 bases, with 18 bases left in between. Germline V gene lookup returns CDR1 MDHEN and CDR2 SYDVKM. The CDR3 reads CASSFSPWLARHF. DNA for the CDR3: TGTGCCAGCAGTTTTAGTCCGTGGCTGGCTCGGCATTTT.

The V call is TRBV20-1, the J call TRBJ2-7, with D hard to call. Trimming took off 1 base at V and 8 bases at J, with 18 bases between the two ends. This CDR3 region has 14 residues. The germline V gene has CDR1 DFQATT and CDR2 SNEGSKA (reference sequence). The DNA of the CDR3 is TGCAGTGCTAGAGTCTTGACGAGCACTTACCAGCAGTACTTC. It translates to CSARVLTSTYQQYF.

This chain links TRBV6-4 with TRBJ2-2, with D perhaps matching TRBD2 (5 bases). V dropped 6 bases and J dropped 6 bases, with 14 bases sitting between them. The CDR3 loop spans 14 amino acids. Germline V gives CDR1 MRHNA, CDR2 SNTAGT. The CDR3: CASRIAGVSGELFF. In DNA form, the CDR3 reads TGTGCCAGCAGGATCGCGGGTGTATCCGGGGAGCTGTTTTTT.

This clonotype was counted many times. This chain's CDR3 is CASSLGPSGKNEQFF. The CDR3 coding sequence is TGTGCCAGCAGCTTGGGTCCTAGCGGGAAAAATGAGCAGTTCTTC. This chain joins TRBV5-6 and TRBJ2-1; TRBD2 agrees at 9 bases. Germline trimming cut 0 bases from V and 7 bases from J; bases unmatched to any gene: 5. CDR3 length: 15 amino acids. Germline CDR1 and CDR2: SGHDT and YYEEEE.

This clonotype was observed many times. The chain couples TRBV2 to TRBJ2-3; 15 bases fit TRBD2. The V and J ends lost 6 bases and 6 bases, in that order; junction bases with no gene match: 4. This CDR3 has 15 residues. CDR1 is SNHLY and CDR2 is FYNNEI in the germline V gene. Here the CDR3 reads CASSAGLAGGDTQYF. CDR3 DNA sequence: TGTGCCAGCAGCGCCGGACTAGCGGGGGGGGATACGCAGTATTTT.

V gene TRBV7-3 combines with J gene TRBJ2-1, with 11 bases lining up with TRBD2. This CDR3 spans 18 amino acids. V was clipped by 0 bases and J by 1 base; unmatched bases: 5. Per the germline V gene, CDR1 is SGHTA and CDR2 is FQGTGA. CDR3 DNA sequence: TGTGCCAGCAGCTTAACTGGTGCTAGCGGGGGGTCCTACAATGAGCAGTTCTTC. It yields the protein CASSLTGASGGSYNEQFF.

This clonotype has a count of ten or more. The V gene is TRBV11-2, the J gene TRBJ2-1; 7 bases map to TRBD2. Germline-derived CDR1 and CDR2 are SGHAT and FQNNGV. J lost 4 bases, V lost 0 bases, and 12 bases had no gene match. This CDR3 has 18 residues. The chain's CDR3 is CASSLDPRAGQSYNEQFF. The CDR3, as DNA: TGTGCCAGCAGCTTAGATCCCCGAGCGGGGCAGTCATACAATGAGCAGTTCTTC.

This clonotype showed up many times. The CDR3 DNA reads as TGTGCCAGCAGCGCTAGGGGGATCAACGAGCAGTACTTC. Translating gives CASSARGINEQYF. This chain uses TRBV3-1 with TRBJ2-7, with D perhaps matching TRBD1 (6 bases). The CDR3 has 13 amino acids. Trimming stripped 5 bases from V and 5 bases from J, with 13 bases between. Germline V gene sequence: CDR1 LGHDT, CDR2 YNNKEL (reference sequence).

The V call is TRBV2, the J call TRBJ2-3; 7 bases map to TRBD1. V dropped 6 bases and J dropped 4; count of bases not matched to a gene: 7. The CDR3 covers 14 residues. The germline gives CDR1 SNHLY, CDR2 FYNNEI. The CDR3 bases are TGTGCCAGCAGCATCGGACAGGCTGCAGATACGCAGTATTTT. This encodes CASSIGQAADTQYF.

The CDR3 is CASSQDWYEQYF. The DNA of the CDR3 is TGCGCCAGCAGCCAAGATTGGTACGAGCAGTACTTC. The chain is built from TRBV4-1 and TRBJ2-7; no definite D call. This CDR3 is built from 12 residues. Trimming stripped 0 bases from V and 4 bases from J, with 4 bases between. The germline CDR1 and CDR2 sequences are MGHRA and YSYEKL.